Following are 20 T cell receptor beta chains from one sample sequenced in a study of blood T cell repertoires in COVID-19. Assay used: immunoSEQ multiplex PCR; TCRdb lists only in-frame clones, some missing. The sample has approximately 76,000 clones; roughly nine tenths are singletons. Sequenced material: peripheral blood. The source is a man aged 30 to 45 with acute or convalescent COVID-19.

A single count supports this clone. J is TRBJ2-1 and V is TRBV15; 14 nucleotides line up with TRBD2. The CDR3 has 14 amino acids. Germline V gene data show CDR1 as LNHNV and CDR2 as YYDKDF (reference sequence). The V and J ends lost 1 base and 15 bases, in that order; junction bases with no gene match: 5. The CDR3: CATSRGLAGGGTFF. The CDR3 DNA is TGTGCCACCAGCAGAGGACTAGCGGGAGGGGGGACGTTCTTC.

In its sample, this clone was seen once. The V and J genes are TRBV7-9 and TRBJ2-2, with D tentatively TRBD1 (5 bases). CDR1 SEHNR and CDR2 FQNEAQ come from the germline V gene (reference sequence). This CDR3 region has 14 residues. The V end was cut by 5 bases, the J end by 4 bases, with 11 bases between. CDR3: CASSIRQTTGELFF. The DNA of the CDR3 is TGTGCCAGCAGCATTAGACAGACCACCGGGGAGCTGTTTTTT.

This chain uses TRBV18 with TRBJ1-6, with TRBD1 identical over 8 bases. With V trimmed by 3 bases and J by 7 bases, 8 bases remained unmatched. The germline V gene has CDR1 KGHSH and CDR2 LQKENI. The CDR3 loop spans 16 amino acids. The CDR3 spells CASSPDRDPFNSPLHF. CDR3 DNA sequence: TGTGCCAGCTCACCGGACAGGGATCCGTTCAATTCACCCCTCCACTTT. The full variable domain, completed using reference TRBV18 and TRBJ1-6, is NAGVMQNPRHLVRRRGQEARLRCSPMKGHSHVYWYRQLPEEGLKFMVYLQKENIIDESGMPKERFSAEFPKEGPSILRIQQVVRGDSAAYFCASSPDRDPFNSPLHFGNGTRLTVT.

The genes are TRBV4-1 and TRBJ2-7; D perhaps matches TRBD1 (6 bases). Per the germline V gene, CDR1 is MGHRA and CDR2 is YSYEKL. The CDR3 covers 15 residues. V was clipped by 3 bases and J by 4 bases, with 16 bases between them. CDR3 sequence: CASSHPTGGVYEQYF. As DNA, the CDR3 is TGCGCCAGCAGCCACCCGACAGGAGGTGTGTACGAGCAGTACTTC.

This chain uses TRBV27 with TRBJ2-3; 8 bases match TRBD1. J gave up 5 bases and V 5 bases, and 9 bases lay outside the gene matches. In germline, CDR1 is MNHEY, CDR2 SMNVEV (reference sequence). CDR3 length: 15 amino acids. The CDR3 DNA reads TGTGCCAGCAGTCGGACAGGGCAGCACAGAGATACGCAGTATTTT. As protein: CASSRTGQHRDTQYF.

The chain uses TRBV6-6 and TRBJ2-1; D remains ambiguous. The CDR3 consists of 13 residues. CDR1 MNHNY and CDR2 SVGAGI come from the germline V gene (reference sequence). The V and J ends lost 4 bases and 2 bases respectively, with 6 bases between them. CDR3 sequence reads: CASSSHTYNEQFF. The CDR3 region has the DNA TGTGCCAGCAGTTCCCACACCTACAATGAGCAGTTCTTC.

This sequence joins TRBV28 and TRBJ2-7; 8 bases are shared with TRBD1. The CDR3 is 19 amino acids. CDR1 and CDR2 (germline): MDHEN, SYDVKM. The junction had 16 bases not matched to a gene; V was cut back by 3 bases and J by 0 bases. Here the CDR3 reads CASSLLGGQGGFPSYEQYF. DNA for the CDR3: TGTGCCAGCAGTTTGCTTGGAGGACAGGGTGGCTTTCCCTCCTACGAGCAGTACTTC.

J is TRBJ1-3 and V is TRBV15; 7 nucleotides line up with TRBD1. CDR1 is LNHNV, CDR2 YYDKDF, per germline (reference sequence). J was trimmed by 0 bases and V by 3 bases; bases with no gene match: 2. The CDR3 runs 15 residues. The CDR3 DNA sequence: TGTGCCACCAGCAGGACAGGGAACTCTGGAAACACCATATATTTT. Its translation is CATSRTGNSGNTIYF.

The V gene is TRBV27, the J gene TRBJ2-1, with TRBD2 identical over 12 bases. The junction had 13 bases not matched to a gene; V was cut back by 4 bases and J by 0 bases. Germline V gene data show CDR1 as MNHEY and CDR2 as SMNVEV (reference sequence). This CDR3 spans 20 amino acids. CDR3 loop: CASSYLPGLAGYLSYNEQFF. The CDR3 DNA follows: TGTGCCAGCAGTTATTTGCCAGGACTAGCGGGATACCTCTCCTACAATGAGCAGTTCTTC.

In nucleotides, the CDR3 is TGTGCCAGCAGGGGGACAGTGGAAAACTATGGCTACACCTTC. This encodes CASRGTVENYGYTF. J is TRBJ1-2 and V is TRBV28, with 7 bases that match TRBD1. Looked up from germline, CDR1 is MDHEN and CDR2 is SYDVKM. The V and J ends lost 6 bases and 2 bases, in that order; junction bases with no gene match: 6. The CDR3 is 14 amino acids.

This rearrangement joins TRBV5-4 to TRBJ2-5, with TRBD1 as a possible D gene (6 bases). Germline V CDR1 and CDR2: SGHNT, YYREEE (reference sequence). This CDR3 region has 14 residues. V lost 3 bases and J 5 bases, leaving 14 bases between the germline ends. The CDR3 DNA reads TGTGCCAGCAGCTCTACAGGGAGTGACGAGACCCAGTACTTC. This gives the protein CASSSTGSDETQYF. The full variable domain, in which reference TRBV5-4 and TRBJ2-5 provide the parts outside the CDR3, is ETGVTQSPTHLIKTRGQQVTLRCSSQSGHNTVSWYQQALGQGPQFIFQYYREEENGRGNFPPRFSGLQFPNYSSELNVNALELDDSALYLCASSSTGSDETQYFGPGTRLLVL.

In nucleotides, the CDR3 is TGTGCCAGCAGTTGGGGACTATCCTACGAGCAGTACTTC. Translation gives CASSWGLSYEQYF. V is TRBV27 and J is TRBJ2-7; 7 bases agree with TRBD2. This CDR3 has 13 amino acids. The germline V gene encodes CDR1 MNHEY and CDR2 SMNVEV (reference sequence). J lost 1 base, V lost 4 bases, and 1 base had no gene match.

V is TRBV7-2 and J is TRBJ2-7; maybe TRBD2 (5 bases). CDR3 length: 14 residues. V was shortened by 0 bases and J by 4 bases, with 10 bases between the two germline ends. Germline lookup yields CDR1 SGHTA and CDR2 FQGNSA. CDR3 sequence: CASSLALGDYEQYF. In DNA form, the CDR3 reads TGTGCCAGCAGCTTAGCCCTGGGAGATTACGAGCAGTACTTC. The full variable domain, in which reference TRBV7-2 and TRBJ2-7 provide the parts outside the CDR3, is GAGVSQSPSNKVTEKGKDVELRCDPISGHTALYWYRQSLGQGLEFLIYFQGNSAPDKSGLPSDRFSAERTGGSVSTLTIQRTQQEDSAVYLCASSLALGDYEQYFGPGTRLTVT.

This chain joins TRBV11-2 and TRBJ2-5, with TRBD2 identical over 11 bases. Germline V gene lookup returns CDR1 SGHAT and CDR2 FQNNGV. The CDR3 runs 16 residues. Unmatched junction bases numbered 6, after V lost 5 bases and J lost 1 base. This CDR3 is CASSVVSGRAQETQYF. CDR3 nucleotide sequence: TGTGCCAGCAGCGTCGTTAGCGGGAGGGCCCAAGAGACCCAGTACTTC.

V and J are TRBV28 and TRBJ2-3, with 10 bases matching TRBD1. The CDR3 runs to 16 residues. From germline, CDR1 is MDHEN and CDR2 SYDVKM. The junction had 11 bases not matched to a gene; V was cut back by 5 bases and J by 6 bases. The CDR3 loop is CASSLPPGTGVDTQYF. The CDR3 bases are TGTGCCAGCAGTCTCCCCCCCGGGACAGGGGTGGATACGCAGTATTTT.

V usage is TRBV5-1 and J usage is TRBJ2-2, with D possibly being TRBD1 (5 bases). The CDR3 has 16 residues. CDR1 is SGHRS, CDR2 YFSETQ, per germline. The V end was cut by 2 bases, the J end by 0 bases, with 11 bases between. The CDR3 protein is CASSFQGVPNTGELFF. The DNA of the CDR3 is TGCGCCAGCAGCTTTCAGGGTGTCCCGAACACCGGGGAGCTGTTTTTT.

This chain links TRBV28 with TRBJ1-6, with 7 bases fitting TRBD1. This CDR3 spans 14 amino acids. Germline V gene data show CDR1 as MDHEN and CDR2 as SYDVKM. J lost 10 bases, V lost 5 bases, and 8 bases had no gene match. CDR3 protein: CASSADREHSPLHF. The CDR3 DNA sequence: TGTGCCAGCAGTGCCGACAGGGAGCACTCACCCCTCCACTTT.

The genes are TRBV7-2 and TRBJ1-3, with TRBD1 matching 8 bases. The CDR3 has 15 residues. The V and J ends lost 1 base and 3 bases, in that order; junction bases with no gene match: 2. Germline V CDR1 and CDR2: SGHTA, FQGNSA. The CDR3 region has the DNA TGTGCCAGCAGCTTAGAGGGGACAGGTGGAAACACCATATATTTT. Residues: CASSLEGTGGNTIYF.

The V gene is TRBV2, the J gene TRBJ1-5; possible D gene TRBD1, 6 bases. Between the trimmed V and J ends, which lost 2 bases and 3 bases, there was a span of 8 bases. The germline V gene has CDR1 SNHLY and CDR2 FYNNEI. The CDR3 contains 14 residues. The CDR3 sequence is CASSETGHNQPQHF. CDR3 nucleotide sequence: TGTGCCAGCAGTGAAACGGGACACAATCAGCCCCAGCATTTT.

The J gene is TRBJ2-7, the V gene TRBV7-2, with D unclear. The CDR3 is 11 residues long. Trimming left V 0 bases short and J 6 bases short, with 3 bases between. Germline CDR1 SGHTA, CDR2 FQGNSA. The CDR3 nucleotides read TGTGCCAGCAGCTTAGCCCTCGAGCAGTACTTC. Amino acids: CASSLALEQYF. The complete variable domain, with remaining parts taken from reference TRBV7-2 and TRBJ2-7, reads GAGVSQSPSNKVTEKGKDVELRCDPISGHTALYWYRQSLGQGLEFLIYFQGNSAPDKSGLPSDRFSAERTGGSVSTLTIQRTQQEDSAVYLCASSLALEQYFGPGTRLTVT.